This note documents a single T cell receptor beta chain sequence. This specimen belongs to a study of blood T cell repertoires in COVID-19. The V gene's germline CDR1 is SGDLS and CDR2 YYNGEE. The CDR3 length is 14 residues. After removal of 5 bases from V and 6 bases from J, the junction contained 4 bases not matched to a gene. Data came from immunoSEQ multiplex PCR; TCRdb stores just in-frame clones and leaves some out. The sample lists 350,000 or so clones, 92% occurring once. The rearrangement links TRBV9 to TRBJ2-1; 11 bases are a match to TRBD2. The source is a woman in her twenties or thirties who had recovered from COVID-19. The sample consisted of PBMCs or T cells enriched from blood (not recorded which). The CDR3 protein is CASSGTSGLNEQFF. The CDR3 DNA follows: TGTGCCAGCAGTGGGACTAGCGGCCTCAATGAGCAGTTCTTC.